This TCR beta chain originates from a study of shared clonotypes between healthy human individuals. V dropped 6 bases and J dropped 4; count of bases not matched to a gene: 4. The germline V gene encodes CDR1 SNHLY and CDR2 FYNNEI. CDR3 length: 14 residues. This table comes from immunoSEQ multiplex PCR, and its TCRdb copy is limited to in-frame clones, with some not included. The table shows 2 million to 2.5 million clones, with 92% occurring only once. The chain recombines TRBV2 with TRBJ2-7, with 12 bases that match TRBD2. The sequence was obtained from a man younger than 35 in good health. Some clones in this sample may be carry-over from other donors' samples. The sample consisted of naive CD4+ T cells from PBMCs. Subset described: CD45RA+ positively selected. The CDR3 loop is CASRRTSGTYEQYF. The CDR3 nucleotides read TGTGCCAGCAGGAGGACTAGCGGGACATACGAGCAGTACTTC.